This T cell receptor beta chain was identified during a study of blood T cell repertoires in COVID-19. Sequenced by immunoSEQ multiplex PCR; TCRdb stores in-frame clones only, minus some. The sample gives 200,000 to 250,000 clones, 70% to 85% of which show up once; approximately 1.8% is in the top ten. The specimen was PBMCs or T cells enriched from blood (not recorded which). This sequence was found in a man aged 60 to 75 who had recovered from COVID-19.

CDR3 DNA sequence: TGTGCCAGCAGCTTTTTCGGGGGGGCGTATAATGAGCAGTTCTTC. It specifies CASSFFGGAYNEQFF. The chain has TRBV7-8 and TRBJ2-1; 8 nucleotides align to TRBD2. Germline assignment: CDR1 SGHVS and CDR2 FQNEAQ. V gave up 3 bases and J gave up 7 bases; unmatched junction bases: 8. The length of the CDR3 is 15 residues.